What follows are 27 T cell receptor beta chains derived from one specimen sequenced in a study of early T cells in non-severe SARS-CoV-2 infection. TCRdb reprocessed the 5' RACE reads via MiXCR and lists one record per CDR3 protein. Of around 88,000 distinct CDR3 sequences listed, 14% are singletons. Sequencing input: whole blood. The receptor set was obtained from an adult who was a healthcare worker with PCR-confirmed SARS-CoV-2 infection or an uninfected control (not recorded which).

This clonotype appeared a few times. The V and J genes are TRBV7-2 and TRBJ1-4, with 10 bases that match TRBD1. The germline gives CDR1 SGHTA, CDR2 FQGNSA. After removal of 3 bases from V and 5 bases from J, the junction contained 3 bases not matched to a gene. There are 15 residues in the CDR3. The CDR3 DNA is TGTGCCAGCAGCTTCGACAGGGGGCAGAATGAAAAACTGTTTTTT. Translating it yields CASSFDRGQNEKLFF.

In this sample, this clonotype turned up a few times. The chain recombines TRBV5-6 with TRBJ1-6; a weak D match, TRBD1 (6 bases). Germline V gene lookup returns CDR1 SGHDT and CDR2 YYEEEE. The CDR3 length is 18 residues. The V end lost 4 bases, the J end lost 4 bases, and 21 bases lay between the germline ends. In DNA form, the CDR3 reads TGTGCCAGCAGCAGCCGGGACAATTCGTCTCCTTATAATTCACCCCTCCACTTT. Protein: CASSSRDNSSPYNSPLHF.

The genes are TRBV20-1 and TRBJ2-3, with 8 bases lining up with TRBD2. V shed 7 bases and J 4 bases; nucleotides not matched to a gene: 13. In germline, CDR1 is DFQATT, CDR2 SNEGSKA (reference sequence). The CDR3 contains 15 residues. CDR3 sequence: CSVRGSGGFADTQYF. The CDR3 bases are TGCAGTGTCAGGGGATCGGGAGGGTTTGCAGATACGCAGTATTTT.

The chain is built from TRBV5-1 and TRBJ1-2; D gene uncertain. Trimming took off 0 bases at V and 5 bases at J, with 8 bases between the two ends. Germline assignment: CDR1 SGHRS and CDR2 YFSETQ. The CDR3 length is 13 residues. The CDR3, as DNA: TGCGCCAGCAGCTTGGAGGGAAATTATGGCTACACCTTC. Translation gives CASSLEGNYGYTF.

This clonotype turned up a few times. CDR3 DNA sequence: TGCGCCAGCAGCTTGCCTAGCAATGAGCAGTTCTTC. Amino acid sequence: CASSLPSNEQFF. The chain joins TRBV5-1 to TRBJ2-1; D not certain. Germline V gives CDR1 SGHRS, CDR2 YFSETQ. There are 12 residues in the CDR3. Trimming removed 1 base at V and 6 bases at J, with 5 bases between.

The chain carries TRBV5-1 and TRBJ2-1, with D maybe TRBD2 (6 bases). Looked up from germline, CDR1 is SGHRS and CDR2 is YFSETQ. The V gene lost 0 bases and the J gene lost 1 base, with 20 bases spanning the gap. This CDR3 is built from 19 residues. The CDR3 sequence is CASSLEVGAAGPSYNEQFF. CDR3 DNA: TGCGCCAGCAGCTTGGAGGTAGGTGCTGCGGGACCGTCCTACAATGAGCAGTTCTTC.

Many counts were recorded for this clonotype. The gene calls are TRBV10-2 and TRBJ1-5; D is possibly TRBD1 (6 bases). V was shortened by 6 bases and J by 2 bases, with 8 bases between the two germline ends. CDR3 length: 13 residues. Germline V gene data show CDR1 as WSHSY and CDR2 as SAAADI. This CDR3 is CASRQGGNQPQHF. CDR3 coding DNA: TGCGCCAGCAGACAGGGAGGCAATCAGCCCCAGCATTTT.

This clonotype was seen many times. The chain joins TRBV6-4 to TRBJ2-1; 8 bases map to TRBD2. V lost 8 bases to trimming and J lost 6 bases; unmatched junction nucleotides: 3. Looked up from germline, CDR1 is MRHNA and CDR2 is SNTAGT. This CDR3 contains 12 residues. CDR3 loop: CASGSGVNEQFF. As DNA, the CDR3 is TGTGCCAGCGGTAGCGGGGTCAATGAGCAGTTCTTC.

This clonotype has a handful of counts. In DNA form, the CDR3 reads TGTGCCAGCAGTTTGGAACAGTTGAACACTGAAGCTTTCTTT. Translation gives CASSLEQLNTEAFF. The chain couples TRBV12-3 or TRBV12-4 to TRBJ1-1; D is undetermined. This CDR3 spans 14 amino acids. V was cut by 3 bases and J by 0 bases, with 8 bases left in between.

The chain links TRBV12-3 or TRBV12-4 to TRBJ2-6; 7 bases line up with TRBD1. The CDR3 extends over 14 amino acids. The V segment lost 6 bases and the J segment 3 bases; nucleotides outside the gene matches: 2. The CDR3 spells CASRGTVGANVLTF. The CDR3 nucleotides read TGTGCCAGCAGGGGGACAGTTGGGGCCAACGTCCTGACTTTC.

The CDR3 coding sequence is TGTGCCAGCAGCCAATTGACTAGCGGAGAGCAGTACTTC. This translates into CASSQLTSGEQYF. The rearrangement links TRBV9 to TRBJ2-7; 9 bases match TRBD2. Looked up from germline, CDR1 is SGDLS and CDR2 is YYNGEE. The J segment lost 7 bases and the V segment lost 4 bases, leaving 6 bases of the junction unmatched. The CDR3 runs 13 residues.

V usage is TRBV11-3 and J usage is TRBJ2-2; the D is unclear. Germline-derived CDR1 and CDR2 are SGHNT and YENEEA. The V gene lost 4 bases and the J gene lost 2 bases, with 2 bases spanning the gap. The CDR3 covers 12 residues. CDR3 region: CASSSNTGELFF. CDR3 DNA: TGTGCCAGCAGCTCAAACACCGGGGAGCTGTTTTTT.

This clonotype was seen ten or more times. The rearrangement joins TRBV7-8 to TRBJ1-2, with D tentatively TRBD1 (6 bases). V lost 5 bases to trimming and J lost 4 bases, with 20 bases between them. The V gene's germline CDR1 is SGHVS and CDR2 FQNEAQ. The CDR3 is 16 amino acids. CDR3 sequence reads: CASSHDRMMVGYGYTF. As DNA, the CDR3 is TGTGCCAGCAGCCACGACAGGATGATGGTCGGCTATGGCTACACCTTC.

The genes are TRBV5-1 and TRBJ1-1, with D hard to call. Germline V gene lookup returns CDR1 SGHRS and CDR2 YFSETQ. With 3 bases removed from V and 3 bases from J, the gap between germline ends came to 12 bases. This CDR3 is 14 amino acids long. The CDR3 region has the DNA TGCGCCAGCAGCTCCGGACTTTTAGACACTGAAGCTTTCTTT. Protein sequence: CASSSGLLDTEAFF. Full variable domain (missing parts from reference TRBV5-1 and TRBJ1-1): KAGVTQTPRYLIKTRGQQVTLSCSPISGHRSVSWYQQTPGQGLQFLFEYFSETQRNKGNFPGRFSGRQFSNSRSEMNVSTLELGDSALYLCASSSGLLDTEAFFGQGTRLTVV.

This clonotype was seen only a few times. The gene calls are TRBV7-8 and TRBJ2-2, with D perhaps TRBD1 or TRBD2 (5 bases each). This CDR3 is built from 15 residues. Trimming removed 3 bases at V and 3 bases at J, with 11 bases between. CDR1 is SGHVS, CDR2 FQNEAQ, per germline. The CDR3 spells CASSFRDQYTGELFF. CDR3 sequence (DNA): TGTGCCAGCAGCTTTCGGGACCAATACACCGGGGAGCTGTTTTTT.

This clonotype was counted a few times. J is TRBJ2-1 and V is TRBV2; D unclear. Germline values: CDR1 SNHLY, CDR2 FYNNEI. This CDR3 contains 12 residues. V shed 6 bases and J shed 7 bases, with 10 bases lying between them. CDR3 in amino acids: CASRTLSNEQFF. Here the CDR3 DNA reads TGTGCCAGCAGGACACTTAGTAATGAGCAGTTCTTC.

There are a few counts of this clonotype. V and J are TRBV11-2 and TRBJ2-5; D ambiguous. The CDR3 has 17 amino acids. Deletions cut 2 bases from V and 2 bases from J, with 18 bases between. Germline CDR1 SGHAT, CDR2 FQNNGV. The CDR3 is CASSLFGSQTPQETQYF. The DNA of the CDR3 is TGTGCCAGCAGCTTATTCGGAAGTCAGACCCCACAAGAGACCCAGTACTTC.

The CDR3 sequence: CSVDGLAGAEQFF. The CDR3 nucleotides read TGCAGCGTTGACGGACTAGCGGGAGCTGAGCAGTTCTTC. This chain uses TRBV29-1 with TRBJ2-1, with 13 positions matching TRBD2. Germline V gene lookup returns CDR1 SQVTM and CDR2 ANQGSEA. With 3 bases clipped from V and 9 bases from J, the junction kept 2 bases outside the gene matches. This CDR3 has 13 residues.

This clonotype was picked up a small number of times. This chain links TRBV6-5 with TRBJ2-2; 7 bases align to TRBD1. The V segment lost 7 bases and the J segment 6 bases; nucleotides outside the gene matches: 5. CDR3 size: 13 residues. Germline V gives CDR1 MNHEY, CDR2 SVGAGI. The CDR3 nucleotides read TGTGCCAGCAAAGGGGGCGACGCCGGGGAGCTGTTTTTT. This gives the protein CASKGGDAGELFF.

This clonotype was counted only a few times. The genes are TRBV6-5 and TRBJ1-5; a weak D match, TRBD1 (6 bases). Germline assignment: CDR1 MNHEY and CDR2 SVGAGI. Trimming removed 2 bases at V and 6 bases at J, with 11 bases between. The CDR3 runs 14 residues. DNA for the CDR3: TGTGCCAGCAGTTACAGGGGGGTTGGTCAGCCCCAGCATTTT. Protein sequence: CASSYRGVGQPQHF.

There are a few counts of this clonotype. The CDR3 spells CASSESQREDTDTQYF. Written as DNA, the CDR3 is TGCGCCAGCAGTGAGTCGCAGCGGGAGGACACAGATACGCAGTATTTT. The chain links TRBV10-2 to TRBJ2-3; 9 nucleotides align to TRBD2. CDR1 is WSHSY and CDR2 is SAAADI in the germline V gene. With V trimmed by 0 bases and J by 2 bases, 3 bases remained unmatched. There are 16 residues in the CDR3.

This clonotype has more than one count but fewer than ten. The chain joins TRBV21-1 to TRBJ1-5. TRBV21-1 is shown as a pseudogene. This CDR3 spans 14 amino acids. This CDR3 reads CASSKAPGALPQHF. CDR3 nucleotide sequence: TGTGCCAGCAGCAAAGCGCCGGGAGCTTTGCCCCAGCATTTT.

Ten or more counts support this clonotype. The chain combines TRBV27 with TRBJ2-7; TRBD1 matches 9 bases. J gave up 3 bases and V 5 bases, and 8 bases lay outside the gene matches. Germline assignment: CDR1 MNHEY and CDR2 SMNVEV (reference sequence). This CDR3 spans 15 amino acids. CDR3 loop: CASSHRGQGRYEQYF. In nucleotides, the CDR3 is TGTGCCAGCAGTCATAGGGGACAGGGACGCTACGAGCAGTACTTC.

This sequence joins TRBV15 and TRBJ2-2; D is unresolved. V was pared by 0 bases and J by 6 bases, with 5 bases between. The CDR3 spans 13 residues. Germline lookup yields CDR1 LNHNV and CDR2 YYDKDF (reference sequence). CDR3 amino acids: CATSRDLAGELFF. CDR3 coding DNA: TGTGCCACCAGCAGAGACCTAGCCGGGGAGCTGTTTTTT.

A few counts support this clonotype. The junction does not match germline at one end; this may be a read error. This chain joins TRBV10-3 and TRBJ1-1, with D hard to call. The CDR3 is 14 amino acids. Germline-derived CDR1 and CDR2 are ENHRY and SYGVKD. This CDR3 is CVISDGRPNTEAFF. The CDR3 region has the DNA TGTGTCATCAGTGATGGTCGGCCGAACACTGAAGCTTTCTTT.

This clonotype appeared a few times. The chain uses TRBV6-6 and TRBJ1-4; unclear D gene. V was pared by 2 bases and J by 4 bases, with 5 bases between. Germline V gene data show CDR1 as MNHNY and CDR2 as SVGAGI (reference sequence). The CDR3 is made up of 13 amino acids. CDR3 nucleotide sequence: TGTGCCAGCAGTTACAGAGTTAATGAAAAACTGTTTTTT. It is translated as CASSYRVNEKLFF.

This clonotype came up many times. J is TRBJ2-2 and V is TRBV7-9; 10 bases match TRBD2. Germline CDR1 is SEHNR and CDR2 is FQNEAQ (reference sequence). V dropped 5 bases and J dropped 9; count of bases not matched to a gene: 12. This CDR3 has 16 amino acids. CDR3 nucleotides: TGTGCCAGCAGCCCAACTAGCGGGATTAATACATGGGAGCTGTTTTTT. Translated: CASSPTSGINTWELFF.